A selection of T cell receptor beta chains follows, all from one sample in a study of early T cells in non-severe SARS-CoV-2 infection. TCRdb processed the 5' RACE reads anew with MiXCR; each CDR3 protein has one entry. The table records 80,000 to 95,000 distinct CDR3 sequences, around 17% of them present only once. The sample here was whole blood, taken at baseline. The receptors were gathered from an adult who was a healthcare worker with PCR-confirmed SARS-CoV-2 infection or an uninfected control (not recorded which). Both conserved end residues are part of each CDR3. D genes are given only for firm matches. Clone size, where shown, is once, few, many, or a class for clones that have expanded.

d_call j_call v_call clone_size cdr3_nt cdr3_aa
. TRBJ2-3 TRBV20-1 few TGCAGTGCTAAGGGAGGGGGCGATGCGCAGTATTTT CSAKGGGDAQYF
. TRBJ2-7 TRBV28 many TGTGCCAGCAGTTTATTGGCAGGGATGAACTACTACGAGCAGTACTTC CASSLLAGMNYYEQYF
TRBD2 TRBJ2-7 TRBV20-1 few TGCAGTGCTATCGTCCTAGCGGGAGGGCCCAACTCCTACGAGCAGTACTTC CSAIVLAGGPNSYEQYF
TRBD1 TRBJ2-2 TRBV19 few TGTGCCAGTCAAGGACAGGGATGGACCGGGGAGCTGTTTTTT CASQGQGWTGELFF
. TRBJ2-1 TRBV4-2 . TGTGCCAGCAGCCAAACACTGGACGCATCTGGTGAGCAGTTCTTC CASSQTLDASGEQFF
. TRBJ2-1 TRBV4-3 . TGCGCCAGCAGCCAAGCCCTAGGCCCGCACAATGAGCAGTTCTTC CASSQALGPHNEQFF
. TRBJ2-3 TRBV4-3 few TGCGCCAGCAGCCAAGATCGGATGACGACAGATACGCAGTATTTT CASSQDRMTTDTQYF
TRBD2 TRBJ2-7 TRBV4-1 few TGCGCCAGCAGCCAAGTAGGGGCTAGCGGGAACTACGAGCAGTACTTC CASSQVGASGNYEQYF
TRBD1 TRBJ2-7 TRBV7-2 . TGTGCCAGCAGCTCTCGACAGGGGGCGGGGGAGCAGTACTTC CASSSRQGAGEQYF
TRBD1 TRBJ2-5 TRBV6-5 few TGTGCCAGCAGTCCGCAACAGGGGCGGTGGCCCCAGTACTTC CASSPQQGRWPQYF
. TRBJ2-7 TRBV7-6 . TGTGCCAGCAGCCCAGACAGGCGAAGCTCCTACGAGCAGTACTTC CASSPDRRSSYEQYF
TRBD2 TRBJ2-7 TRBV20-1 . TGCAGTCCACGGGAGGGCCATATCCACGAGCAGTACTTC CSPREGHIHEQYF
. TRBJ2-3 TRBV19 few TGTGCCAGTAGTATCGGTAGAGGGTTAGATACGCAGTATTTT CASSIGRGLDTQYF
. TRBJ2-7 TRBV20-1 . TGCAGTGCCAGGACCCAGGCCCACGAGCAGTACTTC CSARTQAHEQYF
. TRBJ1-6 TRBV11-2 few TGTGCCAGCAGCCATGAGTCGGGGCTTGGATCACCCCTCCACTTT CASSHESGLGSPLHF
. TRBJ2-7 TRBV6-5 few TGTGCCAGCAGTTATGGGCAGGGAGGTTACGAGCAGTACTTC CASSYGQGGYEQYF
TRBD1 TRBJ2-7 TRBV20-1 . TGCAGTGCTGGGGACAGGTCCTACGAGCAGTACTTC CSAGDRSYEQYF
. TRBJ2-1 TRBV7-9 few TGTGCCAGCAGCTGGGGGGTGAATGAGCAGTTCTTC CASSWGVNEQFF
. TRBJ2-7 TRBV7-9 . TGTGCCAGCAGCTTAGCCCAAGTCGAGCAGTACTTC CASSLAQVEQYF
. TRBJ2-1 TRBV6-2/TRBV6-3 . TGTGCCAGCAGTGGGACGGACTACAATGAGCAGTTCTTC CASSGTDYNEQFF
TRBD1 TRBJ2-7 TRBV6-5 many TGTGCCAGCAGTTGGACAGGCGGACCCTACGAGCAGTACTTC CASSWTGGPYEQYF
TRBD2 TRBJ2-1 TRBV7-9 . TGTGCCAGTCCGACCGGAAGGACTAGCGGGAGTCCGGGCAATGAGCAGTTCTTC CASPTGRTSGSPGNEQFF
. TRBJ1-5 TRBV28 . TGTGCCAGCAGTCCGTCGGGACGCCCTAATCAGCCCCAGCATTTT CASSPSGRPNQPQHF
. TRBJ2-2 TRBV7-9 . TGTGCCAGCAGCTTAGTACAAGGGGAGCTGTTTTTT CASSLVQGELFF
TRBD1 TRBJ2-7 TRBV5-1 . TGCGCCAGCAGCCGAGAACAGGGGGCTTCCCTTACGGGGCAGTACTTC CASSREQGASLTGQYF
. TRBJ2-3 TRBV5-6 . TGTGCCAGCAGTGTGCAGGGTTGGAATACGCAGTATTTT CASSVQGWNTQYF
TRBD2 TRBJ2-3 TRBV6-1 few TGTGCCAGCAGTGAAGGGATAGCGGGAGGTGGCACAGATACGCAGTATTTT CASSEGIAGGGTDTQYF
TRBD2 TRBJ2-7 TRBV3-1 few TGTGCCAGCAGCCCTGGAGCGGGGGTCTACGAGCAGTACTTC CASSPGAGVYEQYF
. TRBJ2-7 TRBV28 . TGTGCCAGCAGTGGCGGCAAGATCTACGAGCAGTACTTC CASSGGKIYEQYF
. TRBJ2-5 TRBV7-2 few TGTGCCAGCAGCTTACAAGTTCGTGAGACCCAGTACTTC CASSLQVRETQYF
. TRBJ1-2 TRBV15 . TGTGCCACCAGCAATACCATCCACCTCTCAGATGGTAGAGGTGGCTACACCTTC CATSNTIHLSDGRGGYTF
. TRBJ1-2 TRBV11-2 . TGTGCCAGCAGCTTCGGCGGAGCCTATGGCTACACCTTC CASSFGGAYGYTF
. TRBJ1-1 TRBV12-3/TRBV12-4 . TGTGCCAGCAGGTGGACAGACAACACTGAAGCTTTCTTT CASRWTDNTEAFF
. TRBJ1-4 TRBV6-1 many TGTGCCAGCACCCACCTAGGGCCGACTCAAAAACTGTTTTTT CASTHLGPTQKLFF
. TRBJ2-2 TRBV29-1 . TGCAGCGTTGAGTTTTACGGGGAGCTGTTTTTT CSVEFYGELFF
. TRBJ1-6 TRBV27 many TGTGCCAGTTCCGTCCACAGGGAAAATTCACCCCTCCACTTT CASSVHRENSPLHF
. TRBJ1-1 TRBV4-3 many TGCGCCAGCAGCCAAACAGGGTCGGTCACTGAAGCTTTCTTT CASSQTGSVTEAFF
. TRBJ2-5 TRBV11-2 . TGTGCCAGCAGCTCGGGGGAGACCCAGTACTTC CASSSGETQYF
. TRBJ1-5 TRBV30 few TGTGCCTGGAGTGGAGATAGCAATCAGCCCCAGCATTTT CAWSGDSNQPQHF